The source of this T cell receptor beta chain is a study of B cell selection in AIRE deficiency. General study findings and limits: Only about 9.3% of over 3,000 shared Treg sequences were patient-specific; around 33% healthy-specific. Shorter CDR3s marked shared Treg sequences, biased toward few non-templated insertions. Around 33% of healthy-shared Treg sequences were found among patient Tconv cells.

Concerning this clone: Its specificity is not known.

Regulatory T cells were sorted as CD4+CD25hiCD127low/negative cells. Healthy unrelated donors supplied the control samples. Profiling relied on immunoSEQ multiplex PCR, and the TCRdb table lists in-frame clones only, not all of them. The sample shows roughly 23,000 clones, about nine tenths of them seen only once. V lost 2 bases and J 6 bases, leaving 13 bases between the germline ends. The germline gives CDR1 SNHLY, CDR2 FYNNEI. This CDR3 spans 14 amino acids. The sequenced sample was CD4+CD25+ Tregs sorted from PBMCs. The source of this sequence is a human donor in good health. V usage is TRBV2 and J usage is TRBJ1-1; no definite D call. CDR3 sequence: CASSERSVGAEAFF. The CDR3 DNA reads TGTGCCAGCAGTGAAAGGTCAGTTGGCGCTGAAGCTTTCTTT.